This T cell receptor beta chain is from a study of T-cell reconstitution after alpha-beta-depleted transplantation in children. J was trimmed by 1 base and V by 1 base; bases with no gene match: 2. Germline V lookup: CDR1 DFQATT, CDR2 SNEGSKA (reference sequence). CDR3 size: 14 residues. The TCRbeta library was prepared with unique molecular identifiers. TCRdb redid the calling of the PCR reads with MiXCR, one entry per CDR3 protein. Found here are about 640,000 distinct CDR3 sequences, roughly 15% of them singletons; the top ten hold approximately 1%. The rearrangement uses TRBV20-1 and TRBJ2-3, with 7 positions matching TRBD1. The clonotype originates from a human donor who donated a stem cell graft to a child with acute myeloid leukemia. The sample in question was PBMCs from the stem cell graft donor, obtained from the stem cell graft. CDR3: CSARVRGRTDTQYF. The CDR3 DNA reads TGCAGTGCTAGAGTGAGGGGGCGCACAGATACGCAGTATTTT.